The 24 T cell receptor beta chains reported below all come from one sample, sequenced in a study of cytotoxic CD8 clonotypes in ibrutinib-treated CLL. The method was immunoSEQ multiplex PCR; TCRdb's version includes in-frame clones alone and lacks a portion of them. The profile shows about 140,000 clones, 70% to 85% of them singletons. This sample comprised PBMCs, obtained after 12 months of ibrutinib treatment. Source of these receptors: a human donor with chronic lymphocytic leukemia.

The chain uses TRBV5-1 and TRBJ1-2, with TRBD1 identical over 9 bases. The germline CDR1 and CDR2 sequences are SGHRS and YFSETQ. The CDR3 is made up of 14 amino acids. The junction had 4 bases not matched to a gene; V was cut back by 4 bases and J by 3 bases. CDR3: CASSRDREDYGYTF. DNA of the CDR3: TGCGCCAGCAGCCGGGACAGGGAGGACTATGGCTACACCTTC.

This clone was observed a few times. This chain's CDR3 is CASSWGDRIYYGYTF. Here the CDR3 DNA reads TGCGCCAGCAGCTGGGGGGACAGGATCTACTATGGCTACACCTTC. This chain uses TRBV5-1 with TRBJ1-2, with TRBD1 matching over 8 bases. V was pared by 3 bases and J by 3 bases, with 7 bases of the junction left unmatched. The CDR3 is 15 amino acids. The germline CDR1 and CDR2 sequences are SGHRS and YFSETQ.

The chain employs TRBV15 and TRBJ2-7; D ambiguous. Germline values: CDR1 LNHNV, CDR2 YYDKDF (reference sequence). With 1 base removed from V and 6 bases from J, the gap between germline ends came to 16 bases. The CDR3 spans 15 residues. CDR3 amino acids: CATSRASYLTSEQYF. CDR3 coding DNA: TGTGCCACCAGCAGAGCCTCCTACTTGACCTCCGAGCAGTACTTC.

The CDR3 sequence is CASSAGTSYNSPLHF. The CDR3 region has the DNA TGTGCCAGCAGTGCAGGGACCTCCTATAATTCACCCCTCCACTTT. The chain links TRBV6-5 to TRBJ1-6, with D possibly TRBD1 on 5 matching bases. The V end lost 5 bases, the J end lost 0 bases, and 8 bases lay between the germline ends. Germline values: CDR1 MNHEY, CDR2 SVGAGI. The CDR3 consists of 15 residues.

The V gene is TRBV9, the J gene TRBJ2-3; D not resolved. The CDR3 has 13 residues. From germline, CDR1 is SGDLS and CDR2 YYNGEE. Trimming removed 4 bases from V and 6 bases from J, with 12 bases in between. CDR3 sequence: CASSLPIRDTQYF. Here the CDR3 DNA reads TGTGCCAGCAGCTTACCGATTCGGGATACGCAGTATTTT.

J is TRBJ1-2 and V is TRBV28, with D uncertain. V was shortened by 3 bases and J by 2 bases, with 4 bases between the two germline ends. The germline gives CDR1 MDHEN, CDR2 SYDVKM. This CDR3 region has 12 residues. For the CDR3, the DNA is TGTGCCAGCAGTTTCCAGAACTATGGCTACACCTTC. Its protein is CASSFQNYGYTF.

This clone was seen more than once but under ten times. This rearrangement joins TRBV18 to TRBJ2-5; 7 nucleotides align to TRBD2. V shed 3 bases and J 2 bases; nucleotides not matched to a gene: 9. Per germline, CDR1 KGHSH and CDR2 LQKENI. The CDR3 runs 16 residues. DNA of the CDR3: TGTGCCAGCTCACCTCGGTCTAGCGGCGGGCAAGAGACCCAGTACTTC. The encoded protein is CASSPRSSGGQETQYF.

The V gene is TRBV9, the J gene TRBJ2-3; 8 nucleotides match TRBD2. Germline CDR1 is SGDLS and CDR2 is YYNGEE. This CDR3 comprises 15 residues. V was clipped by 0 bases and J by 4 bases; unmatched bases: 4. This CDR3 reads CASSVGVAGPDTQYF. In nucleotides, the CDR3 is TGTGCCAGCAGCGTAGGAGTAGCGGGACCAGATACGCAGTATTTT.

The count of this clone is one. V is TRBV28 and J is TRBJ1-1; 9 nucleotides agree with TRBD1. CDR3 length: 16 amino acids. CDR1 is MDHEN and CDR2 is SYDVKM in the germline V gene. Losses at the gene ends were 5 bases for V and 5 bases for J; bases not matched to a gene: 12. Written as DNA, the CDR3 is TGTGCCAGCAGTCCCGGGACAGGGTTACACACTACTGAAGCTTTCTTT. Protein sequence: CASSPGTGLHTTEAFF.

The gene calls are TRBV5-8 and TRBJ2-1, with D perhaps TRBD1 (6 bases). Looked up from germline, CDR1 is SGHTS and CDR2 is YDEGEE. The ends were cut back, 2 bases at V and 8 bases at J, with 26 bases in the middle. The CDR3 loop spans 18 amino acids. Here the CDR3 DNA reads TGTGCCAGCAGCTTTGAGTATACAGACAGGTACCTGGGCTATGAGCAGTTCTTC. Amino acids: CASSFEYTDRYLGYEQFF.

The CDR3 region is CAWSGKPGQGGNTQYF. CDR3 DNA: TGTGCCTGGAGTGGAAAACCGGGACAGGGTGGGAATACGCAGTATTTT. The chain joins TRBV30 to TRBJ2-3, with 9 bases lining up with TRBD1. Germline trimming cut 1 base from V and 7 bases from J; bases unmatched to any gene: 12. The CDR3 covers 16 residues. Germline lookup yields CDR1 GTSNPN and CDR2 SVGIG (reference sequence). Full variable domain (missing parts from reference TRBV30 and TRBJ2-3): SQTIHQWPATLVQPVGSPLSLECTVEGTSNPNLYWYRQAAGRGLQLLFYSVGIGQISSEVPQNLSASRPQDRQFILSSKKLLLSDSGFYLCAWSGKPGQGGNTQYFGPGTRLTVL.

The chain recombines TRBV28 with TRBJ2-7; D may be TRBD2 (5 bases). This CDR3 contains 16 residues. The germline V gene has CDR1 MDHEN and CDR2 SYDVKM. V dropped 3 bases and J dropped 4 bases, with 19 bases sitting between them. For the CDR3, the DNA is TGTGCCAGCAGTTTGGGGAGCCCGAACCCTCTTTACGAGCAGTACTTC. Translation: CASSLGSPNPLYEQYF.

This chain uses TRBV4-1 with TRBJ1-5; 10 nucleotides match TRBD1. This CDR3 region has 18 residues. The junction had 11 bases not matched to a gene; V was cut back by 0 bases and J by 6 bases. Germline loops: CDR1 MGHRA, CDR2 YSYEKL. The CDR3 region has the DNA TGCGCCAGCAGCCAAGAAGAAACCGGGACAGGGGTCCTTCAGCCCCAGCATTTT. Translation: CASSQEETGTGVLQPQHF.

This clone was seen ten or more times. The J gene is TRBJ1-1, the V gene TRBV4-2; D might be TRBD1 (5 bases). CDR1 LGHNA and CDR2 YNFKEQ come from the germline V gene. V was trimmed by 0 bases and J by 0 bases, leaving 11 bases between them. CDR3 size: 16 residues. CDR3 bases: TGTGCCAGCAGCCAAGATTGGGGCGCAATGAACACTGAAGCTTTCTTT. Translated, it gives CASSQDWGAMNTEAFF.

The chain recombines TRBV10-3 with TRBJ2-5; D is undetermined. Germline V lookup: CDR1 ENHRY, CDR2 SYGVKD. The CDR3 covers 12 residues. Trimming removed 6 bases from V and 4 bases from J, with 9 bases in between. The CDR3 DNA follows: TGTGCCATCAGCGACGAGAGAGAGACCCAGTACTTC. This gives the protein CAISDERETQYF.

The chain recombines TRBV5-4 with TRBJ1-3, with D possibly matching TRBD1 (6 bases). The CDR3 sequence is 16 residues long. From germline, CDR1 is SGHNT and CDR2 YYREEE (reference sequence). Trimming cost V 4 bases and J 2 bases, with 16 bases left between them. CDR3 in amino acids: CASSQKDRFPGNTIYF. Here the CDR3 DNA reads TGTGCCAGCAGCCAAAAAGACAGGTTTCCTGGAAACACCATATATTTT. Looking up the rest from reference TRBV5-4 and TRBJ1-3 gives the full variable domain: ETGVTQSPTHLIKTRGQQVTLRCSSQSGHNTVSWYQQALGQGPQFIFQYYREEENGRGNFPPRFSGLQFPNYSSELNVNALELDDSALYLCASSQKDRFPGNTIYFGEGSWLTVV.

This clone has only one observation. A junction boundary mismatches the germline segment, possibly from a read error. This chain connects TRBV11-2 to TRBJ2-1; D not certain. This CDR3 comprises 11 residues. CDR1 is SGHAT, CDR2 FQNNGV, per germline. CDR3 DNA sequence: TGTGCCAGCAGATTAGGCAATGAGCAGTTCTTC. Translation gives CASRLGNEQFF.

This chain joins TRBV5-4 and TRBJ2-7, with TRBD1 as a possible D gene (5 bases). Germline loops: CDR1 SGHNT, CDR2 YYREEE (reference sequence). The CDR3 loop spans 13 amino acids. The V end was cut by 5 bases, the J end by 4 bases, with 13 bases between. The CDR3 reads CASSSCRVYEQYF. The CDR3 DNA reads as TGTGCCAGCAGTTCCTGCAGGGTTTACGAGCAGTACTTC.

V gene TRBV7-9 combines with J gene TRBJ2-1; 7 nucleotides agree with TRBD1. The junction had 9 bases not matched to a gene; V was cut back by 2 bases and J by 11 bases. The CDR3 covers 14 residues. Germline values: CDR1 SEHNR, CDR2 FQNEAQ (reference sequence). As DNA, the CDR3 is TGTGCCAGCAGCTTAACCGCAGGGGGTTCTCAGCAGTTCTTC. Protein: CASSLTAGGSQQFF.

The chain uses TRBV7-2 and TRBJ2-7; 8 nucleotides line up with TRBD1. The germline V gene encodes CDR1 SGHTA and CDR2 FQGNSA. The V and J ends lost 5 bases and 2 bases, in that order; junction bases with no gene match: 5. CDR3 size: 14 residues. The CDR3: CASSSQGATYEQYF. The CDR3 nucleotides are TGTGCCAGCAGCAGCCAGGGGGCAACCTACGAGCAGTACTTC.

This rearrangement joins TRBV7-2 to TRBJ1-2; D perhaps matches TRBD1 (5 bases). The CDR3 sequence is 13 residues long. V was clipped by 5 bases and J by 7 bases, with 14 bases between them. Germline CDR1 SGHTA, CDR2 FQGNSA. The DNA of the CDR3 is TGTGCCAGCAGCCCCGGGACCGGTAGTGGCTACACCTTC. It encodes CASSPGTGSGYTF.

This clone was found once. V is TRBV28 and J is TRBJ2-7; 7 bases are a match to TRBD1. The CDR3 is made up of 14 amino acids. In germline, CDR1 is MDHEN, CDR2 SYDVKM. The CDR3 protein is CATSGRQGPHEQYF. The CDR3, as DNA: TGTGCTACGTCGGGGCGACAGGGCCCCCACGAGCAGTACTTC.

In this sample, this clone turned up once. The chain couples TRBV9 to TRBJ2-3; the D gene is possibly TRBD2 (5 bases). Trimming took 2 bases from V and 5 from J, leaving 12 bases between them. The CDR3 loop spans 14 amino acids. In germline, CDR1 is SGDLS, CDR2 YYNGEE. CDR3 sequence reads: CASSVGFGIDTQYF. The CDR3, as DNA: TGTGCCAGCAGCGTCGGGTTCGGGATAGATACGCAGTATTTT.

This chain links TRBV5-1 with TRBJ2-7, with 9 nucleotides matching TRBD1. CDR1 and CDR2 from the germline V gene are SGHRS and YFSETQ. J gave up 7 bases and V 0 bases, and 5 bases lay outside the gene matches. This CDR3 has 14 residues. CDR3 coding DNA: TGCGCCAGCAGCTTGGATGGGACAGGGATGGAGCAGTACTTC. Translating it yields CASSLDGTGMEQYF.